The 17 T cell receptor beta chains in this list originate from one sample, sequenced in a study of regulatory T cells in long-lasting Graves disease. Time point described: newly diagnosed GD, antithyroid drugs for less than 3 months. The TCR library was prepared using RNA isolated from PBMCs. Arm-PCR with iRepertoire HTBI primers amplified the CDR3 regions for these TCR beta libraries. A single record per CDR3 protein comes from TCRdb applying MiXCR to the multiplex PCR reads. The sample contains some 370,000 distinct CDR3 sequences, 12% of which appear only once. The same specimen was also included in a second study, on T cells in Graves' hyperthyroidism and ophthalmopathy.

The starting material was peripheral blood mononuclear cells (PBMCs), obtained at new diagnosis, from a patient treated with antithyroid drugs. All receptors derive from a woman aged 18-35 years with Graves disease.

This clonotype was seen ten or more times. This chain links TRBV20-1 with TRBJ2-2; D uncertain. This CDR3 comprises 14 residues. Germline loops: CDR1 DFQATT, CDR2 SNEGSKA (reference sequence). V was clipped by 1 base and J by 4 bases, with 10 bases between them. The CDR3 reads CSARVASGTGELFF. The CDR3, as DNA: TGCAGTGCTAGAGTGGCTTCTGGCACCGGGGAGCTGTTTTTT.

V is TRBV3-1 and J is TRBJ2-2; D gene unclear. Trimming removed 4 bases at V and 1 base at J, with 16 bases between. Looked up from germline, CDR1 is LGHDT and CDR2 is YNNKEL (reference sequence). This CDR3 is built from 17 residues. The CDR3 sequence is CASSRPGRVRNTGELFF. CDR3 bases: TGTGCCAGCAGCCGCCCTGGACGCGTCAGGAACACCGGGGAGCTGTTTTTT.

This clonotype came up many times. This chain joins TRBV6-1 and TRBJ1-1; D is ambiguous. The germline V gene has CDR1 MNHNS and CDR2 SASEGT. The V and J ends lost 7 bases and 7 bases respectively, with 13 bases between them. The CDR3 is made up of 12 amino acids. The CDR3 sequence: CASILGEGEAFF. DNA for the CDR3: TGTGCCAGCATCCTCGGGGAGGGTGAAGCTTTCTTT.

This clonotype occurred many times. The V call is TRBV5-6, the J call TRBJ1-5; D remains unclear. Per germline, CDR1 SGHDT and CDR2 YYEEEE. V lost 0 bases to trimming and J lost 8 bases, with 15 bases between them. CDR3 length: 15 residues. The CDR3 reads CASSLAEALREPQHF. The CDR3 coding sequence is TGTGCCAGCAGCTTGGCTGAGGCTCTCAGAGAGCCCCAGCATTTT.

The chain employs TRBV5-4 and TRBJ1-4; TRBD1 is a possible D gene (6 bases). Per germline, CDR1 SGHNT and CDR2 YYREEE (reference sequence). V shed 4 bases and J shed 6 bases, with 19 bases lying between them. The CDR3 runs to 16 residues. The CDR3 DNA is TGTGCCAGCAGCCGACGCATCACAGGGTGGGATGAAAAACTGTTTTTT. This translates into CASSRRITGWDEKLFF.

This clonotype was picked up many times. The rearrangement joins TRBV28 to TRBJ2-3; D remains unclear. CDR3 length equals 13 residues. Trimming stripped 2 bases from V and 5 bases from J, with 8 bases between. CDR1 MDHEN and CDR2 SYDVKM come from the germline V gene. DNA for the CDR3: TGTGCCAGCAGTTTAGCTCTCGGAGATACGCAGTATTTT. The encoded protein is CASSLALGDTQYF. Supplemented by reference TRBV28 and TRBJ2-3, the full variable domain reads DVKVTQSSRYLVKRTGEKVFLECVQDMDHENMFWYRQDPGLGLRLIYFSYDVKMKEKGDIPEGYSVSREKKERFSLILESASTNQTSMYLCASSLALGDTQYFGPGTRLTVL.

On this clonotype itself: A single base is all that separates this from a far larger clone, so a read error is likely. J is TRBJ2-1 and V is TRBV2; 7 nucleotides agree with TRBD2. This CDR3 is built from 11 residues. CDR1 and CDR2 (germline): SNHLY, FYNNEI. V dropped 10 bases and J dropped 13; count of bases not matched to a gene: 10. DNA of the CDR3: TGTGCCACCGGTCGGGGGGAGACCCAGTTCTTC. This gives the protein CATGRGETQFF.

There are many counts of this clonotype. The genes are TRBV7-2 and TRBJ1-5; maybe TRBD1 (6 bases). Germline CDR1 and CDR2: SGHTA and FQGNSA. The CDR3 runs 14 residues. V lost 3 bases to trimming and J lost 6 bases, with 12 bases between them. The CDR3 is CASSLIGGVQPQHF. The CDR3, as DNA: TGTGCCAGCAGCTTGATCGGGGGCGTTCAGCCCCAGCATTTT.

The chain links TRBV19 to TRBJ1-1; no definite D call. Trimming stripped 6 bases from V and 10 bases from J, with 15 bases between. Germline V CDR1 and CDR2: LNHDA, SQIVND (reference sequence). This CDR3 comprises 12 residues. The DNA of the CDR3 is TGTGCCAGTAGCCCATTCAACTCGAGAGCTTTCTTT. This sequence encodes CASSPFNSRAFF.

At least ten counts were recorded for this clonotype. This chain's CDR3 is CSAKLLIAGGPNHNEQFF. The CDR3 region has the DNA TGCAGTGCTAAACTACTGATCGCGGGGGGGCCTAATCACAATGAGCAGTTCTTC. The chain recombines TRBV20-1 with TRBJ2-1; TRBD2 matches 9 bases. With 4 bases clipped from V and 5 bases from J, the junction kept 18 bases outside the gene matches. Germline values: CDR1 DFQATT, CDR2 SNEGSKA (reference sequence). The CDR3 totals 18 residues.

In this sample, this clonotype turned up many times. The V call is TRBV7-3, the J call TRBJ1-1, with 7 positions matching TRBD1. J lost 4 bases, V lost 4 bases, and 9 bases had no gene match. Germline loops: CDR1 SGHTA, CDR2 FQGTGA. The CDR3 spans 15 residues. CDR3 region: CASSSIGTVVTEAFF. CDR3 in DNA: TGTGCCAGCAGCTCCATCGGGACAGTTGTCACTGAAGCTTTCTTT. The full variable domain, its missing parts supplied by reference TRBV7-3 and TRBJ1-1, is GAGVSQTPSNKVTEKGKYVELRCDPISGHTALYWYRQSLGQGPEFLIYFQGTGAADDSGLPNDRFFAVRPEGSVSTLKIQRTERGDSAVYLCASSSIGTVVTEAFFGQGTRLTVV.

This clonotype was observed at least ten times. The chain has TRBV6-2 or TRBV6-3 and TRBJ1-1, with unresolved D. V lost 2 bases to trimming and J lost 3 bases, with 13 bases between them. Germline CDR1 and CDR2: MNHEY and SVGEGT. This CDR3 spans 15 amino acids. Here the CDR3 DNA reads TGTGCCAGCAGTTACCCGGGATGGGCGGACACTGAAGCTTTCTTT. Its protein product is CASSYPGWADTEAFF.

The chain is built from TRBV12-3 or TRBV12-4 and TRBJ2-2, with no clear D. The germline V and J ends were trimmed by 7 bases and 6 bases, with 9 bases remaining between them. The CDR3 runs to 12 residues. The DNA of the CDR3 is TGTGCCAGCACCGATCGACCCGGGGAGCTGTTTTTT. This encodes CASTDRPGELFF.

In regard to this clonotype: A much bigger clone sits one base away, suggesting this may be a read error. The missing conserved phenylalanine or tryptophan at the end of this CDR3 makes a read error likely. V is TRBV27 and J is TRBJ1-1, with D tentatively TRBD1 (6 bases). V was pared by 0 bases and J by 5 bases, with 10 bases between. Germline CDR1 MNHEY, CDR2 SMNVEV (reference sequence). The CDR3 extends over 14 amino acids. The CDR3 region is CASSLSGGGTEAFS. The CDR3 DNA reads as TGTGCCAGCAGTTTATCAGGGGGTGGGACTGAAGCTTTCTCT.

CDR3 loop: CASSLTGTESLHF. In DNA form, the CDR3 reads TGTGCCAGCAGCTTAACTGGGACGGAGTCCCTCCACTTT. V is TRBV7-2 and J is TRBJ1-6; D possibly corresponds to TRBD1 (5 bases). The CDR3 loop spans 13 amino acids. With 2 bases removed from V and 14 bases from J, the gap between germline ends came to 13 bases. CDR1 SGHTA and CDR2 FQGNSA come from the germline V gene.

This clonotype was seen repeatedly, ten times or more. This chain's CDR3 is CASSSTRGSNTGELFF. CDR3 bases: TGTGCCAGCAGCTCCACACGAGGGTCGAACACCGGGGAGCTGTTTTTT. This chain connects TRBV11-3 to TRBJ2-2, with D maybe TRBD2 (5 bases). CDR3 length: 16 amino acids. The germline V and J ends were trimmed by 4 bases and 0 bases, with 12 bases remaining between them. CDR1 is SGHNT and CDR2 is YENEEA in the germline V gene.

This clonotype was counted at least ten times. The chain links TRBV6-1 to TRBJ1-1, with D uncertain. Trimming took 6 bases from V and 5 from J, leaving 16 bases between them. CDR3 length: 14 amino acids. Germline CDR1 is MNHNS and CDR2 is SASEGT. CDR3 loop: CASSPPDLRTEAFF. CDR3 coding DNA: TGTGCCAGCAGCCCCCCGGACTTAAGGACTGAAGCTTTCTTT.